The 20 T cell receptor beta chains given below trace back to one sample, sequenced in a study of cytomegalovirus exposure and HLA in healthy donors. 60 Vbeta and 13 Jbeta primers were used in PCR. Data came from immunoSEQ multiplex PCR; TCRdb stores just in-frame clones and leaves some out. The sample contains about 170,000 clones, 85% of which appear only once. The sequenced material came from PBMCs. Source of these receptors: a boy younger than 10 in good health and CMV-seronegative.

The chain carries TRBV6-1 and TRBJ2-1, with 8 positions matching TRBD1. CDR1 MNHNS and CDR2 SASEGT come from the germline V gene. This CDR3 region has 12 residues. J was trimmed by 6 bases and V by 8 bases; bases with no gene match: 3. CDR3 bases: TGTGCCAGCGACGGACAGGGCAATGAGCAGTTCTTC. Translated: CASDGQGNEQFF.

The chain employs TRBV2 and TRBJ2-5; TRBD2 aligns across 8 bases. Near its end, the DNA agrees better with TRBJ2-7, so the J call may be wrong. The CDR3 loop spans 13 amino acids. Looked up from germline, CDR1 is SNHLY and CDR2 is FYNNEI. CDR3 nucleotide sequence: TGTGCCAGCAGTGAAAACCGGGGGGGCGAGCAGTACTTC. Translated: CASSENRGGEQYF.

The chain carries TRBV27 and TRBJ2-1, with 9 bases lining up with TRBD2. Germline CDR1 and CDR2: MNHEY and SMNVEV (reference sequence). Trimming cost V 3 bases and J 9 bases; bases outside gene matches: 9. The CDR3 runs to 15 residues. CDR3 DNA sequence: TGTGCCAGCAGTTTTTTAGCGGGGGACCTTCGTGAGCAGTTCTTC. It codes for CASSFLAGDLREQFF.

The chain combines TRBV28 with TRBJ2-7; 7 bases line up with TRBD1. Trimming cost V 6 bases and J 5 bases; bases outside gene matches: 7. Germline assignment: CDR1 MDHEN and CDR2 SYDVKM. The CDR3 sequence is 13 residues long. This CDR3 is CASRLTGPHEQYF. CDR3 nucleotides: TGTGCCAGCAGGTTGACAGGGCCCCACGAGCAGTACTTC.

The chain employs TRBV10-3 and TRBJ1-2; 8 positions agree with TRBD1. The junction had 5 bases not matched to a gene; V was cut back by 2 bases and J by 3 bases. This CDR3 region has 15 residues. Germline values: CDR1 ENHRY, CDR2 SYGVKD. The CDR3 DNA reads TGTGCCATCAGTGAGCTGGACAGGGCGTACTATGGCTACACCTTC. Its protein is CAISELDRAYYGYTF.

The genes are TRBV7-9 and TRBJ2-2; perhaps TRBD1 as D (7 bases). The CDR3 contains 17 residues. Germline loops: CDR1 SEHNR, CDR2 FQNEAQ (reference sequence). Trimming removed 3 bases at V and 3 bases at J, with 17 bases between. CDR3 in DNA: TGTGCCAGCAGCTTCGGCGGGCAGGGGGGATACACCGGGGAGCTGTTTTTT. Translating it yields CASSFGGQGGYTGELFF.

The chain is built from TRBV7-8 and TRBJ1-4; the match to TRBD1 covers 7 bases. The germline V gene has CDR1 SGHVS and CDR2 FQNEAQ. V gave up 5 bases and J gave up 0 bases; unmatched junction bases: 3. CDR3 length: 15 residues. The CDR3 DNA reads TGTGCCAGCAGCCCGGACAGGCCAACTAATGAAAAACTGTTTTTT. This codes for CASSPDRPTNEKLFF.

The V gene is TRBV6-6, the J gene TRBJ2-7; TRBD1 is a possible D gene (6 bases). This CDR3 has 15 residues. Germline V gene data show CDR1 as MNHNY and CDR2 as SVGAGI (reference sequence). Trimming cost V 2 bases and J 0 bases, with 11 bases left between them. The CDR3 region has the DNA TGTGCCAGCAGTTACGGCAGGGGTTACTCCTACGAGCAGTACTTC. This codes for CASSYGRGYSYEQYF.

The chain couples TRBV5-1 to TRBJ2-1; no definite D call. The CDR3 runs 15 residues. Germline lookup yields CDR1 SGHRS and CDR2 YFSETQ. V was clipped by 1 base and J by 0 bases, with 8 bases between them. CDR3 in amino acids: CASSLPVSSYNEQFF. Written as DNA, the CDR3 is TGCGCCAGCAGCTTGCCGGTTAGCTCCTACAATGAGCAGTTCTTC.

V is TRBV6-4 and J is TRBJ1-1; TRBD1 aligns across 8 bases. J was trimmed by 4 bases and V by 6 bases; bases with no gene match: 16. The length of the CDR3 is 17 residues. Germline assignment: CDR1 MRHNA and CDR2 SNTAGT. CDR3 residues: CASRAIGGTGGSTEAFF. The CDR3 DNA reads TGTGCCAGCAGGGCAATAGGGGGAACAGGGGGGAGCACTGAAGCTTTCTTT.

This clone has a handful of counts. This chain connects TRBV30 to TRBJ2-3, with D possibly TRBD2 on 6 matching bases. The CDR3 length is 16 residues. V lost 3 bases and J 0 bases, leaving 16 bases between the germline ends. Per the germline V gene, CDR1 is GTSNPN and CDR2 is SVGIG (reference sequence). The CDR3 region has the DNA TGTGCCTGGAGCGAAGGGACTTCCTCTAGCACAGATACGCAGTATTTT. Residues: CAWSEGTSSSTDTQYF.

This clone was detected only a few times. The chain joins TRBV11-2 to TRBJ2-3; no clear D gene. Germline CDR1 and CDR2: SGHAT and FQNNGV. Trimming left V 1 base short and J 5 bases short, with 16 bases between. This CDR3 is 16 amino acids long. The chain's CDR3 is CASSLGTWAFEDTQYF. The CDR3 DNA follows: TGTGCCAGCAGCTTAGGTACTTGGGCTTTTGAAGATACGCAGTATTTT.

A word on this clone: One end of the junction fails to match germline, which may point to a read error. The J gene is TRBJ2-2, the V gene TRBV7-9; possibly TRBD2 for D (6 bases). The germline gives CDR1 SEHNR, CDR2 FQNEAQ (reference sequence). The CDR3 loop spans 10 amino acids. The CDR3 is CASSFGEVLF. CDR3 sequence (DNA): TGTGCCAGCAGCTTCGGGGAGGTACTTTTT. Complete variable domain (other parts from reference TRBV7-9 and TRBJ2-2): DTGVSQNPRHKITKRGQNVTFRCDPISEHNRLYWYRQTLGQGPEFLTYFQNEAQLEKSRLLSDRFSAERPKGSFSTLEIQRTEQGDSAMYLCASSFGEVLFGEGSRLTVL.

This chain joins TRBV5-1 and TRBJ1-2; D is uncertain. The germline V gene encodes CDR1 SGHRS and CDR2 YFSETQ. CDR3 length equals 13 residues. Deletions cut 5 bases from V and 3 bases from J, with 11 bases between. In DNA form, the CDR3 reads TGCGCCAGCAGGGCGGGCAGCGACTATGGCTACACCTTC. This translates into CASRAGSDYGYTF.

The V gene is TRBV7-6, the J gene TRBJ2-1; D remains unclear. CDR1 SGHVS and CDR2 FNYEAQ come from the germline V gene. With 4 bases removed from V and 0 bases from J, the gap between germline ends came to 13 bases. The CDR3 totals 16 residues. The CDR3 DNA reads TGTGCCAGCAGCTCCCCGCTTCGTAGCTCCTACAATGAGCAGTTCTTC. This gives the protein CASSSPLRSSYNEQFF.

The chain is built from TRBV27 and TRBJ2-3; 8 bases match TRBD1. V gave up 5 bases and J gave up 4 bases; unmatched junction bases: 5. The germline CDR1 and CDR2 sequences are MNHEY and SMNVEV (reference sequence). CDR3 length equals 14 residues. The CDR3 protein is CASSRNRGADTQYF. CDR3 in DNA: TGTGCCAGCAGTAGAAACAGGGGGGCAGATACGCAGTATTTT.

The V gene is TRBV10-1, the J gene TRBJ2-7; 8 bases match TRBD1. The CDR3 length is 12 residues. Germline CDR1 reads WNHNN; CDR2 reads SYGVQD (reference sequence). Unmatched junction bases numbered 1, after V lost 4 bases and J lost 5 bases. The DNA for the CDR3 is TGCGCCAGCAGTGCAGGGGGCAACGAGCAGTACTTC. This sequence encodes CASSAGGNEQYF.

This clone was counted only a few times. The gene calls are TRBV11-2 and TRBJ2-2, with TRBD2 matching over 7 bases. Germline CDR1 is SGHAT and CDR2 is FQNNGV. J lost 0 bases, V lost 0 bases, and 4 bases had no gene match. The CDR3 spans 17 residues. In DNA form, the CDR3 reads TGTGCCAGCAGCTTAGATACCGGGGGGACGAACACCGGGGAGCTGTTTTTT. Encoded protein: CASSLDTGGTNTGELFF.

The rearrangement uses TRBV29-1 and TRBJ2-2; no reliable D call. This CDR3 spans 17 amino acids. Germline lookup yields CDR1 SQVTM and CDR2 ANQGSEA. V lost 0 bases and J 4 bases, leaving 18 bases between the germline ends. CDR3 coding DNA: TGCAGCGTTGAAGATCCAGCTACGACAACAACCACCGGGGAGCTGTTTTTT. It codes for CSVEDPATTTTTGELFF.

This clone was detected a few times. V and J are TRBV5-1 and TRBJ1-6; D unresolved. Germline lookup yields CDR1 SGHRS and CDR2 YFSETQ. This CDR3 spans 13 amino acids. Trimming shortened V by 0 bases and J by 10 bases, and 8 bases separated the two germline ends. The CDR3 bases are TGCGCCAGCAGCTTGGATGACTTATCACCCCTCCACTTT. It encodes CASSLDDLSPLHF.